Each of the 4 T cell receptor beta chains below was sequenced from the same sample in a study of blood T cell repertoires in COVID-19. Clones were sequenced by immunoSEQ multiplex PCR, and TCRdb holds only the in-frame ones, with some missing. This table holds tens of thousands of clones, over 80% found once. Sequencing used peripheral blood. These receptors were collected from a woman over 75 with acute or convalescent COVID-19.

The chain links TRBV5-1 to TRBJ2-7; 10 bases match TRBD1. Germline V CDR1 and CDR2: SGHRS, YFSETQ. V trimming: 5 bases; J trimming: 1 base; junction bases outside the gene matches: 6. This CDR3 has 15 residues. CDR3 amino acids: CASRTGTGVSYEQYF. Written as DNA, the CDR3 is TGCGCCAGCAGAACCGGGACAGGGGTGTCCTACGAGCAGTACTTC.

J is TRBJ2-3 and V is TRBV7-9, with TRBD2 as a possible D gene (6 bases). Per germline, CDR1 SEHNR and CDR2 FQNEAQ (reference sequence). The CDR3 has 13 residues. With 5 bases removed from V and 6 bases from J, the gap between germline ends came to 12 bases. The CDR3 sequence is CASSQTSPDTQYF. CDR3 DNA sequence: TGTGCCAGCAGCCAGACTAGTCCGGATACGCAGTATTTT.

V is TRBV30 and J is TRBJ1-2, with unresolved D. CDR1 and CDR2 from the germline V gene are GTSNPN and SVGIG (reference sequence). The V end lost 1 base, the J end lost 4 bases, and 10 bases lay between the germline ends. The CDR3 sequence is 13 residues long. CDR3 amino acids: CAWSGGVVYGYTF. CDR3 bases: TGTGCCTGGAGTGGAGGAGTAGTCTATGGCTACACCTTC.

The genes are TRBV18 and TRBJ2-1, with 9 bases aligning to TRBD2. The CDR3 has 17 amino acids. The V gene end was trimmed by 3 bases and the J gene end by 3 bases; junction bases not matched to a gene: 9. Germline V lookup: CDR1 KGHSH, CDR2 LQKENI. The CDR3 loop reads CASSPPHSGGFYNEQFF. The DNA for the CDR3 is TGTGCCAGCTCACCCCCCCATAGCGGGGGATTCTACAATGAGCAGTTCTTC.